This T cell receptor (beta chain) was profiled in a study of cytomegalovirus exposure and HLA in healthy donors. Study conclusions and caveats: An analysis done earlier found most TCR beta V segments productive about 90% or about 30% of the time. Most TCR sequences showed up rarely, but some public TCRs showed up in many donors.

Amplification used 60 Vbeta primers and 13 Jbeta primers. Original analysis: As a later analysis found, there were roughly 80 million unique TCR beta chains, of which 8.5 million to 13 million were shared. This table comes from immunoSEQ multiplex PCR, and its TCRdb copy is limited to in-frame clones, with some not included. V, J and clone size are those of that table, while D and trimming were read from the DNA. This repertoire shows under 150,000 clones, around 75% found once; its top ten account for over 1.5%. This clone appeared a few times. The antigen remains unidentified. Germline CDR1 MNHEY, CDR2 SVGAGI. The V end lost 4 bases, the J end lost 6 bases, and 13 bases lay between the germline ends. The CDR3 is 14 residues long. It was healthy bone marrow donors who served as donors.

The origin of this receptor is a woman aged 18-29 years in good health and CMV-seronegative. The rearrangement joins TRBV6-5 to TRBJ2-1; tentatively, D is TRBD2 (5 bases). Material: PBMCs. CDR3 amino acids: CASSFFRAANEQFF. In nucleotides, the CDR3 is TGTGCCAGCAGTTTCTTCAGAGCGGCCAATGAGCAGTTCTTC.